This T cell receptor beta chain was found in a study of blood T cells in healthy people across ages. Together with a sample-barcoded 5' primer, a J-beta primer mix was included in a second PCR lasting 7 to 11 cycles. TCRdb ran MiXCR on the 5' RACE reads and lists one entry per CDR3 protein. The sample has about 780,000 distinct CDR3 sequences; around 50% are singletons. Trimming at V came to 3 bases and at J to 0 bases, leaving 11 bases not matched to a gene. Germline assignment: CDR1 SGHTA and CDR2 FQGTGA. The CDR3 has 19 residues. This clonotype has just a few counts. Every donor provided 9.5 to 10 milliliters of peripheral blood.

The chain combines TRBV7-3 with TRBJ2-6; 7 bases align to TRBD1. The sequence came from a man older than 75 in good health. Specimen: blood. CDR3 DNA: TGTGCCAGCAGCTTTAGACCCGGACAGGAAATCTCTGGGGCCAACGTCCTGACTTTC. Amino acids: CASSFRPGQEISGANVLTF.